Listed here is a single TCR beta chain. The target antigen is unknown. One junction end disagrees with the germline gene, perhaps due to a read error. These data are taken from a study of CD8+CD57+ T cells in acquired aplastic anemia. Study background: Sorted cells (CD4+ and CD8+) yielded DNA amounts that averaged approximately 3.2 ug. Healthy CD8+ samples averaged around 10 million reads. General study results and limits: A significant difference in CD8+ Simpson's diversity between patients and controls was not found. It was found that twenty-nine CD8+ CDR3 sequences were shared between patients and controls.

The template for TCR beta VDJ and CDR3 sequence profiling was genomic DNA. TCRdb ran MiXCR on the reads and lists one entry per CDR3 protein. The data show some 190,000 distinct CDR3 sequences, under 55% seen once. CDR1 LNHNV and CDR2 YYDKDF come from the germline V gene (reference sequence). The CDR3 runs to 17 residues. Input material: sorted CD4+, CD8+, or CD8+CD57+ T cells (not recorded which) from PBMCs. This receptor was taken from a human donor in good health. The rearrangement uses TRBV15 and TRBJ2-7, with 8 bases fitting TRBD1. This CDR3 is CATSRESQGAGRYEQYF. CDR3 nucleotides: TGTGCCACGAGCAGAGAAAGCCAGGGGGCAGGGCGCTACGAGCAGTACTTC. The entire variable domain, with the rest obtained from reference TRBV15 and TRBJ2-7, is as follows: DAMVIQNPRYQVTQFGKPVTLSCSQTLNHNVMYWYQQKSSQAPKLLFHYYDKDFNNEADTPDNFQSRRPNTSFCFLDIRSPGLGDTAMYLCATSRESQGAGRYEQYFGPGTRLTVT.